Listed below are T cell receptor beta chains from one sample, sequenced in a study of radiotherapy plus CTLA-4 blockade in lung cancer. Only in-frame clones appear in the TCRdb table, and some are missing; sequencing was by immunoSEQ multiplex PCR. The sample holds about 93,000 clones, almost 90% seen once. This specimen was peripheral blood, taken from a patient treated with radiotherapy plus ipilimumab. These TCRs come from a human donor with non-small cell lung cancer that progressed on radiotherapy plus ipilimumab. Both conserved end residues are part of each CDR3. Each record gives: D gene, clone size, J gene, V gene, CDR3 DNA, CDR3 protein. A D gene is named only where the DNA matches it firmly. Size is omitted from some rows. Given values are once, few, many or a class for expanded clones.

- | - | TRBJ2-7 | TRBV5-4 | TGTGCCAGCAGCCCCGGATCCAAGACAGAAACCTACGAGCAGTACTTC | CASSPGSKTETYEQYF
TRBD1 | once | TRBJ1-1 | TRBV6-5 | TGTGCCAGCAGTTCGGACAGGGGGACTGAAGCTTTCTTT | CASSSDRGTEAFF
- | few | TRBJ2-7 | TRBV15 | TGTGCCACCAGCTCCTTTTCCGGGGCCTCCTACGAGCAGTACTTC | CATSSFSGASYEQYF
TRBD2 | - | TRBJ2-5 | TRBV11-2 | TGTGCCAGCAGCTTAATGGGCCTAGCGGGAACCTCGGGAGAGACCCAGTACTTC | CASSLMGLAGTSGETQYF
- | - | TRBJ1-1 | TRBV2 | TGTGCCCGTTCCTTCTCAAGAAACACTGAAGCTTTCTTT | CARSFSRNTEAFF
TRBD1 | - | TRBJ1-1 | TRBV5-6 | TGTGCCAGCAGCTTTGTCGAGGGGGCGCTTATGAACACTGAAGCTTTCTTT | CASSFVEGALMNTEAFF
- | - | TRBJ2-5 | TRBV6-1 | TGTGCCAGCAGTCCCCAAGGGGCGCAGGTTTGGACCCAGTACTTC | CASSPQGAQVWTQYF
TRBD2 | - | TRBJ2-1 | TRBV7-2 | TGTGCCAGCAGCCCGCGACTAGCGGGGGGAAACAATGAGCAGTTCTTC | CASSPRLAGGNNEQFF
- | - | TRBJ2-7 | TRBV19 | TGTGCCAGTAGTCGGGGCAGGGGCCAAACCTACGAGCAGTACTTC | CASSRGRGQTYEQYF
- | once | TRBJ2-5 | TRBV6-6 | TGTGCCAGCAGTTACTCGACCAGCCCAGAGACCCAGTACTTC | CASSYSTSPETQYF
- | few | TRBJ1-1 | TRBV19 | TGTGCCAGTACATCACAAACGGACACTGAAGCTTTCTTT | CASTSQTDTEAFF
- | once | TRBJ2-5 | TRBV29-1 | TGCAGCGTTGGCCAAGGAGGTGGTCTCGAGACCCAGTACTTC | CSVGQGGGLETQYF
- | - | TRBJ1-1 | TRBV5-1 | TGCGCCAGCAGCTTGGCCACAGGGCGGATGAACACTGAAGCTTTCTTT | CASSLATGRMNTEAFF
- | - | TRBJ1-1 | TRBV6-1 | TGTGCCAGCAGTGTGACAGGGAACACTGAAGCTTTCTTT | CASSVTGNTEAFF